These 11 T cell receptor beta chains were sequenced from one sample in a study of T cells after yellow fever vaccination. TCRdb fed the 5' RACE reads into MiXCR, producing one record per CDR3 protein. Here the sample spans 320,000 or so distinct CDR3 sequences, approximately 8% being singletons. The sequencing used PBMCs, collected more than 40 days after the first yellow fever vaccination. These receptors were taken from a man in his late teens or twenties who received the YFV17D yellow fever vaccine.

V is TRBV7-2 and J is TRBJ2-2; 9 nucleotides agree with TRBD1. The CDR3 spans 14 residues. From germline, CDR1 is SGHTA and CDR2 FQGNSA. The V gene end was trimmed by 5 bases and the J gene end by 7 bases; junction bases not matched to a gene: 5. For the CDR3, the DNA is TGTGCCAGCAGCCCGGGACAGGGTTACGGGGAGCTGTTTTTT. It encodes CASSPGQGYGELFF.

This clonotype came up a few times. The J gene is TRBJ1-2, the V gene TRBV7-3, with a possible D match to TRBD1 (6 bases). Germline-derived CDR1 and CDR2 are SGHTA and FQGTGA. The CDR3 is 16 residues long. Trimming took off 3 bases at V and 5 bases at J, with 19 bases between the two ends. The CDR3 DNA follows: TGTGCCAGCAGCTTTAGTAGGGACATAACATCATATGGCTACACCTTC. Translation gives CASSFSRDITSYGYTF.

This clonotype was counted a few times. The chain uses TRBV12-3 or TRBV12-4 and TRBJ1-2, with D possibly TRBD1 on 6 matching bases. V lost 4 bases and J 6 bases, leaving 12 bases between the germline ends. CDR3 length equals 13 residues. This CDR3 reads CASSYWGPDGYTF. The CDR3 DNA is TGTGCCAGCAGTTACTGGGGGCCGGATGGCTACACCTTC.

The chain recombines TRBV6-2 or TRBV6-3 with TRBJ1-2; D not certain. CDR3 length: 15 residues. Germline CDR1 reads MNHEY; CDR2 reads SVGEGT. Trimming removed 0 bases from V and 4 bases from J, with 12 bases in between. DNA of the CDR3: TGTGCCAGCAGTTACTCGGCATTCACGGGCTATGGCTACACCTTC. Protein: CASSYSAFTGYGYTF.

This clonotype was observed a few times. This chain joins TRBV20-1 and TRBJ2-1; 11 nucleotides line up with TRBD1. This CDR3 has 16 residues. V shed 5 bases and J 6 bases; nucleotides not matched to a gene: 12. The V gene's germline CDR1 is DFQATT and CDR2 SNEGSKA (reference sequence). The CDR3 nucleotides read TGCAGTGCTCAATTCGCCGGGACAGGGGGAATCAATGAGCAGTTCTTC. It codes for CSAQFAGTGGINEQFF.

This clonotype showed up just a few times. The chain couples TRBV5-6 to TRBJ1-6; no firm D call. Germline lookup yields CDR1 SGHDT and CDR2 YYEEEE. The CDR3 consists of 16 residues. The V and J ends lost 5 bases and 6 bases respectively, with 18 bases between them. Here the CDR3 DNA reads TGTGCCAGCAGTTTTCCAAGCCCTCGGGGTAATTCACCCCTCCACTTT. As protein: CASSFPSPRGNSPLHF.

This clonotype was counted a few times. The chain is built from TRBV7-2 and TRBJ1-2; no reliable D call. The ends were cut back, 5 bases at V and 1 base at J, with 17 bases in the middle. CDR1 is SGHTA, CDR2 FQGNSA, per germline. CDR3 length: 16 residues. The CDR3 DNA sequence: TGTGCCAGCAGCGTCCGGGCCGAAAATTTTAACTATGGCTACACCTTC. Protein: CASSVRAENFNYGYTF. The variable domain in full, completed from reference TRBV7-2 and TRBJ1-2, reads GAGVSQSPSNKVTEKGKDVELRCDPISGHTALYWYRQSLGQGLEFLIYFQGNSAPDKSGLPSDRFSAERTGGSVSTLTIQRTQQEDSAVYLCASSVRAENFNYGYTFGSGTRLTVV.

This clonotype appeared a few times. The V call is TRBV7-2, the J call TRBJ2-1, with D hard to call. CDR3 length: 13 residues. Trimming cost V 4 bases and J 10 bases, with 14 bases left between them. Germline CDR1 SGHTA, CDR2 FQGNSA. The CDR3 spells CASSSQTPAEQFF. For the CDR3, the DNA is TGTGCCAGCAGCTCCCAGACCCCCGCGGAGCAGTTCTTC.

The CDR3 loop reads CASSWGGGRSNQPQHF. CDR3 bases: TGTGCCAGCAGCTGGGGGGGGGGGCGGAGCAATCAGCCCCAGCATTTT. The gene calls are TRBV7-2 and TRBJ1-5, with D possibly being TRBD1 (6 bases). The germline V gene encodes CDR1 SGHTA and CDR2 FQGNSA. The length of the CDR3 is 16 residues. Trimming cost V 4 bases and J 1 base, with 14 bases left between them.

This clonotype was found many times. The chain combines TRBV29-1 with TRBJ2-5; no firm D call. Germline CDR1 and CDR2: SQVTM and ANQGSEA. With 8 bases removed from V and 5 bases from J, the gap between germline ends came to 12 bases. CDR3 length equals 11 residues. CDR3 protein: CSSHPTETQYF. CDR3 DNA sequence: TGCAGCTCCCACCCAACGGAGACCCAGTACTTC. The full variable domain, with the rest looked up from reference TRBV29-1 and TRBJ2-5, is SAVISQKPSRDICQRGTSLTIQCQVDSQVTMMFWYRQQPGQSLTLIATANQGSEATYESGFVIDKFPISRPNLTFSTLTVSNMSPEDSSIYLCSSHPTETQYFGPGTRLLVL.

The chain carries TRBV20-1 and TRBJ1-2; D unclear. CDR1 DFQATT and CDR2 SNEGSKA come from the germline V gene (reference sequence). The V gene lost 6 bases and the J gene lost 4 bases, with 15 bases spanning the gap. This CDR3 contains 13 residues. CDR3 nucleotides: TGCAGTGCCCCGAGGACGGATCTCTATGGCTACACCTTC. This gives the protein CSAPRTDLYGYTF.